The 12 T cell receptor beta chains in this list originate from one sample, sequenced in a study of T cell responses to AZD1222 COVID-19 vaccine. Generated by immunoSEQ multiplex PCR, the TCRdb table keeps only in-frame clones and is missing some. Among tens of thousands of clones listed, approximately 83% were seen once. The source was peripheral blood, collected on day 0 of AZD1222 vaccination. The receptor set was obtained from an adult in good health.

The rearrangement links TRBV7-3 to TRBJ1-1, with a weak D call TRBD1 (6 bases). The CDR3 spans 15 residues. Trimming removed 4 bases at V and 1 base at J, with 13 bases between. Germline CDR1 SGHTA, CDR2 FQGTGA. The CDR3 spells CASSSLGGGNTEAFF. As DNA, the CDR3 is TGTGCCAGCAGCTCCCTAGGAGGGGGGAACACTGAAGCTTTCTTT.

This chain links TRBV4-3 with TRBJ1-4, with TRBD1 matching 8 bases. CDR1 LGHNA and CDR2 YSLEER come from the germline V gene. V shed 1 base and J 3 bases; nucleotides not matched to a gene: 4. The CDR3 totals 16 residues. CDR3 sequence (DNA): TGCGCCAGCAGCCAAGGGGGGACAGGCCCTAATGAAAAACTGTTTTTT. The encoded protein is CASSQGGTGPNEKLFF.

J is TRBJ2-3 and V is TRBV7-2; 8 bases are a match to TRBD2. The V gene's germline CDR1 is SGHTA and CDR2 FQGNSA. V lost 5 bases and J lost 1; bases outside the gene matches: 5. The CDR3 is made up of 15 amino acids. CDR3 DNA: TGTGCCAGCAGCCTCCCGACTAGCGGCACAGATACGCAGTATTTT. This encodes CASSLPTSGTDTQYF. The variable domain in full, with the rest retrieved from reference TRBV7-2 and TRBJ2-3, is GAGVSQSPSNKVTEKGKDVELRCDPISGHTALYWYRQSLGQGLEFLIYFQGNSAPDKSGLPSDRFSAERTGGSVSTLTIQRTQQEDSAVYLCASSLPTSGTDTQYFGPGTRLTVL.

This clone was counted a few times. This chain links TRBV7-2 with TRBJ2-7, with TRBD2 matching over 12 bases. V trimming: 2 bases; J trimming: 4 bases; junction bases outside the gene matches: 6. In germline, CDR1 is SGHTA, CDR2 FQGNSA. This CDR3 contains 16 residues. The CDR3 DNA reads TGTGCCAGCAGCTTAAATCAACTAGCGGGAGGATACGAGCAGTACTTC. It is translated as CASSLNQLAGGYEQYF.

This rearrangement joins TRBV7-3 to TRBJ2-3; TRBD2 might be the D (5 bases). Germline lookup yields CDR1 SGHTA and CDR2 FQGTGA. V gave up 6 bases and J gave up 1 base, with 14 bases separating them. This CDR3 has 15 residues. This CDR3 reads CASSSSGLGTDTQYF. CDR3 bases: TGTGCCAGCAGTTCATCGGGATTAGGCACAGATACGCAGTATTTT. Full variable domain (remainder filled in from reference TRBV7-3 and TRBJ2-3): GAGVSQTPSNKVTEKGKYVELRCDPISGHTALYWYRQSLGQGPEFLIYFQGTGAADDSGLPNDRFFAVRPEGSVSTLKIQRTERGDSAVYLCASSSSGLGTDTQYFGPGTRLTVL.

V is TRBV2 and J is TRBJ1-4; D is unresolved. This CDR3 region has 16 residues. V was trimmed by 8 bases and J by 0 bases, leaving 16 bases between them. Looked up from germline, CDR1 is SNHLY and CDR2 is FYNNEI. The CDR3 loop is CASAPRVPATNEKLFF. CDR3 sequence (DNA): TGTGCCAGCGCCCCAAGGGTTCCAGCAACTAATGAAAAACTGTTTTTT.

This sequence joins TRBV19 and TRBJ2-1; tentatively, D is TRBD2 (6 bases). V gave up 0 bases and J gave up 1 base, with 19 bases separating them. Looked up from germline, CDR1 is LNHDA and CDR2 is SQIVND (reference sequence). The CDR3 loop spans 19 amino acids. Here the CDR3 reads CASSIDGSHGVGSYNEQFF. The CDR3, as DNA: TGTGCCAGTAGTATAGACGGGAGTCACGGTGTCGGGTCCTACAATGAGCAGTTCTTC.

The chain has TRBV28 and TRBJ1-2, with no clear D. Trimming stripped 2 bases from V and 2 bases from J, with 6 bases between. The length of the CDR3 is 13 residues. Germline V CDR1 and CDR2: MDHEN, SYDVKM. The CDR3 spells CASSLGINYGYTF. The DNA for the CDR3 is TGTGCCAGCAGTTTAGGTATAAACTATGGCTACACCTTC.

CDR3 nucleotides: TGTGCCAGCAGTACACGAGGAAGCGGCTACACCTTC. Residues: CASSTRGSGYTF. The rearrangement uses TRBV28 and TRBJ1-2; D gene uncertain. The CDR3 covers 12 residues. The germline V gene encodes CDR1 MDHEN and CDR2 SYDVKM. The V and J ends lost 5 bases and 8 bases respectively, with 12 bases between them.

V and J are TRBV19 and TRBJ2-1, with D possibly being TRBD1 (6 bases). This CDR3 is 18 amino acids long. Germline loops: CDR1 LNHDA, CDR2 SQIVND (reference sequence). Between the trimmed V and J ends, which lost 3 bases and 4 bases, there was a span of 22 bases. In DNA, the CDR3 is TGTGCCAGTAGTATGGTTTCCCTAACCGGGACACCGTACAATGAGCAGTTCTTC. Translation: CASSMVSLTGTPYNEQFF.

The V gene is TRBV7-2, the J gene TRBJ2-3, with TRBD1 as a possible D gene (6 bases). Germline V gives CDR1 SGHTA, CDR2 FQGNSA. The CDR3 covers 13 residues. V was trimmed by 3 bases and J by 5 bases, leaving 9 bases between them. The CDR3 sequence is CASSLTRGDTQYF. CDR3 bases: TGTGCCAGCAGCTTGACCAGGGGAGATACGCAGTATTTT.

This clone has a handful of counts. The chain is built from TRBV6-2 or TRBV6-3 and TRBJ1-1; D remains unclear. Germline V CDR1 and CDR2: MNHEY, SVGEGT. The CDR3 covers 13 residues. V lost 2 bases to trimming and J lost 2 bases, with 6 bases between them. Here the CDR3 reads CASSYDPNTEAFF. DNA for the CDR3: TGTGCCAGCAGTTACGACCCTAACACTGAAGCTTTCTTT.